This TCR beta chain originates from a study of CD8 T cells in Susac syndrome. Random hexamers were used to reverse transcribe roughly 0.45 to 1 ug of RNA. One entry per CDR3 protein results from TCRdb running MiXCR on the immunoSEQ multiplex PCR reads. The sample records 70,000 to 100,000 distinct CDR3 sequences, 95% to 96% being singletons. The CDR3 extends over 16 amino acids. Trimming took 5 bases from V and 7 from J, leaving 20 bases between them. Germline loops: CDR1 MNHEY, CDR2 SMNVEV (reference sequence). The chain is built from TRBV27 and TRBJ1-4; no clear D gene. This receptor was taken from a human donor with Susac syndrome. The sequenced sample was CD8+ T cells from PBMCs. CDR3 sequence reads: CASSPLKGNYVEKLFF. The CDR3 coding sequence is TGTGCCAGCAGTCCCTTAAAAGGGAATTATGTTGAAAAACTGTTTTTT.